This TCR beta chain was recorded in a study of OX40 agonist ivuxolimab in advanced cancers. The overall study: Previous treatment with anti-PD-1, anti-PD-L1 or anti-CTLA-4 therapy was allowed; approximately 40% had received some.

TCRdb's table, derived via immunoSEQ multiplex PCR, lists solely in-frame clones and lacks some. The sample has roughly 66,000 clones, around four fifths seen once. General observations from the study: It was not determined which antigens were specifically recognized by the peripheral T cells that had undergone clonal expansion. At 0.1 to 3.0 mg/kg, clonal expansion of CD4+ and CD8+ blood T cells had occurred by week 6.

In the case of this clone: The antigen is not known.

The germline V gene encodes CDR1 GTSNPN and CDR2 SVGIG (reference sequence). The CDR3 is made up of 13 amino acids. Germline trimming cut 4 bases from V and 7 bases from J; bases unmatched to any gene: 8. Specimen: CD4+ or CD8+ T cells sorted from blood, collected in a trial of the OX40 agonist ivuxolimab. This receptor was taken from an adult with an advanced solid tumor such as melanoma, head and neck, liver or kidney cancer. The V and J genes are TRBV30 and TRBJ1-2; 8 bases map to TRBD1. The CDR3 sequence: CAWNSGGAFGYTF. Here the CDR3 DNA reads TGTGCCTGGAATTCAGGGGGCGCATTTGGCTACACCTTC.